Shown below are 8 T cell receptor beta chains from a single sample sequenced in a study of T cell repertoires in cytomegalovirus infection. TCRdb re-analysed the reads in MiXCR, keeping a single row per CDR3 protein. The sample yields just under 300,000 distinct CDR3 sequences, roughly 9.3% seen once. The sample comprised PBMCs. The receptor source for this set is a human donor in good health (CMV status not recorded). Some clones in this sample may be carry-over from other donors' samples.

The genes are TRBV29-1 and TRBJ2-3; 10 bases map to TRBD2. CDR3 length equals 14 residues. V gave up 7 bases and J gave up 4 bases; unmatched junction bases: 8. CDR1 and CDR2 (germline): SQVTM, ANQGSEA. The CDR3 reads CSAGAGGPADTQYF. The DNA for the CDR3 is TGCAGCGCAGGAGCGGGGGGGCCGGCAGATACGCAGTATTTT.

This clonotype showed up many times. V is TRBV6-4 and J is TRBJ2-2; D call uncertain. The germline V gene encodes CDR1 MRHNA and CDR2 SNTAGT. V lost 3 bases and J lost 3, with 5 bases in between. This CDR3 contains 13 residues. CDR3 amino acids: CASSDSDTGELFF. The CDR3 DNA reads TGTGCCAGCAGTGATTCAGACACCGGGGAGCTGTTTTTT.

The table lists this clonotype with many counts. J is TRBJ1-5 and V is TRBV10-2; no definite D call. CDR3 length: 15 residues. Trimming pared 6 bases from V and 1 base from J, leaving 13 bases between. Germline V gene sequence: CDR1 WSHSY, CDR2 SAAADI. Written as DNA, the CDR3 is TGCGCCAGCAGGGGAGGCCGAGGAAGCAATCAGCCCCAGCATTTT. Protein: CASRGGRGSNQPQHF.

The rearrangement links TRBV29-1 to TRBJ2-4, with TRBD1 as a possible D gene (5 bases). Germline-derived CDR1 and CDR2 are SQVTM and ANQGSEA. Trimming shortened V by 7 bases and J by 8 bases, and 15 bases separated the two germline ends. The CDR3 spans 12 residues. CDR3 bases: TGCAGCGCCACAGGACCCGACGACATTCAGTACTTC. Translating gives CSATGPDDIQYF.

At least ten counts were recorded for this clonotype. The chain uses TRBV6-5 and TRBJ2-7; 13 bases fit TRBD2. The CDR3 consists of 17 residues. The junction had 11 bases not matched to a gene; V was cut back by 6 bases and J by 3 bases. Germline CDR1 reads MNHEY; CDR2 reads SVGAGI. The CDR3 DNA sequence: TGTGCCAGCAGATATTCATCGGGACTAGCGGGAAGCTACGAGCAGTACTTC. Translating it yields CASRYSSGLAGSYEQYF.

This clonotype was detected many times. The chain joins TRBV28 to TRBJ2-7; 8 bases agree with TRBD1. V shed 5 bases and J 5 bases; nucleotides not matched to a gene: 14. The CDR3 consists of 16 residues. Germline V gives CDR1 MDHEN, CDR2 SYDVKM. The CDR3, as DNA: TGTGCCAGCAGTAGAAGGGGACAGGCTAATAGGAACGAGCAGTACTTC. It encodes CASSRRGQANRNEQYF.

This clonotype was counted at least ten times. This chain connects TRBV20-1 to TRBJ1-2; D remains unclear. CDR3 length: 11 amino acids. The germline V gene has CDR1 DFQATT and CDR2 SNEGSKA (reference sequence). V was cut by 0 bases and J by 11 bases, with 10 bases left in between. DNA of the CDR3: TGCAGTGCTAGAGAAGGTACGGAGTACACCTTC. Its protein product is CSAREGTEYTF.

This clonotype was found a few times. The gene calls are TRBV13 and TRBJ2-3; tentative D call: TRBD1 (7 bases). This CDR3 is built from 16 residues. Between the trimmed V and J ends, which lost 6 bases and 3 bases, there was a span of 19 bases. Germline values: CDR1 PRHDT, CDR2 FYEKMQ (reference sequence). The CDR3 DNA follows: TGTGCCAGCAGTCCTAAACAGGGGAGGAGAACAGATACGCAGTATTTT. It encodes CASSPKQGRRTDTQYF. The variable domain in full, with the rest retrieved from reference TRBV13 and TRBJ2-3, is AAGVIQSPRHLIKEKRETATLKCYPIPRHDTVYWYQQGPGQDPQFLISFYEKMQSDKGSIPDRFSAQQFSDYHSELNMSSLELGDSALYFCASSPKQGRRTDTQYFGPGTRLTVL.